This passage covers 25 T cell receptor beta chains from one sample sequenced in a study of cytomegalovirus exposure and HLA in healthy donors. The PCR contained 60 Vbeta and 13 Jbeta primers. Sequencing used immunoSEQ multiplex PCR; TCRdb keeps in-frame clones, though not all of them. The sample records around 180,000 clones, 75% to 85% being singletons. Sequencing input: PBMCs. These receptors were collected from a man aged 25 to 40 in good health and CMV-seropositive.

This clone was counted once. The chain carries TRBV5-8 and TRBJ1-2; D is uncertain. The ends were cut back, 0 bases at V and 8 bases at J, with 8 bases in the middle. Germline values: CDR1 SGHTS, CDR2 YDEGEE. CDR3 size: 12 residues. The CDR3 here is CASSLDGPGYTF. For the CDR3, the DNA is TGTGCCAGCAGCTTGGATGGGCCCGGCTACACCTTC. Full variable domain (rest looked up from reference TRBV5-8 and TRBJ1-2): EAGVTQSPTHLIKTRGQQATLRCSPISGHTSVYWYQQALGLGLQFLLWYDEGEERNRGNFPPRFSGRQFPNYSSELNVNALELEDSALYLCASSLDGPGYTFGSGTRLTVV.

This rearrangement joins TRBV15 to TRBJ2-3; the D gene is possibly TRBD1 (6 bases). CDR3 length: 13 residues. Germline V gene lookup returns CDR1 LNHNV and CDR2 YYDKDF (reference sequence). V dropped 5 bases and J dropped 2 bases, with 8 bases sitting between them. The CDR3: CATSDRNTDTQYF. DNA of the CDR3: TGTGCCACCAGCGACAGGAACACAGATACGCAGTATTTT.

The V and J genes are TRBV4-2 and TRBJ2-2, with 9 bases matching TRBD1. V shed 5 bases and J 7 bases; nucleotides not matched to a gene: 2. The CDR3 totals 13 residues. From germline, CDR1 is LGHNA and CDR2 YNFKEQ. The CDR3 nucleotides are TGTGCCAGCAGCGGGACAGGGATCGGGGAGCTGTTTTTT. Protein product: CASSGTGIGELFF.

As DNA, the CDR3 is TGCAGCTTAAGGGACAGGGGGGTCCGGGGGACCCAGTACTTC. It codes for CSLRDRGVRGTQYF. The V call is TRBV29-1, the J call TRBJ2-5; 11 bases line up with TRBD1. J gave up 7 bases and V 8 bases, and 12 bases lay outside the gene matches. This CDR3 spans 14 amino acids. Germline V gene lookup returns CDR1 SQVTM and CDR2 ANQGSEA.

The gene calls are TRBV5-4 and TRBJ2-2; D remains unclear. The germline V gene encodes CDR1 SGHNT and CDR2 YYREEE (reference sequence). Trimming removed 4 bases at V and 3 bases at J, with 4 bases between. The CDR3 is 12 residues long. CDR3 region: CASSLYTGELFF. CDR3 DNA sequence: TGTGCCAGCAGCCTGTACACCGGGGAGCTGTTTTTT.

This clone was observed once. This sequence joins TRBV5-1 and TRBJ2-1, with 10 positions matching TRBD2. V was clipped by 6 bases and J by 4 bases; unmatched bases: 1. The CDR3 spans 13 residues. The germline V gene encodes CDR1 SGHRS and CDR2 YFSETQ. The CDR3 bases are TGCGCCAGCAAACTAGCGGGGTACAATGAGCAGTTCTTC. This translates into CASKLAGYNEQFF.

This chain connects TRBV4-1 to TRBJ2-3, with 8 bases matching TRBD2. This CDR3 has 16 residues. The junction had 8 bases not matched to a gene; V was cut back by 1 base and J by 5 bases. CDR1 is MGHRA and CDR2 is YSYEKL in the germline V gene. The CDR3 here is CASSQVLSGVEDTQYF. The DNA for the CDR3 is TGCGCCAGCAGCCAAGTGCTTAGCGGGGTGGAAGATACGCAGTATTTT.

This sequence joins TRBV27 and TRBJ2-3; D gene unclear. Germline V gene sequence: CDR1 MNHEY, CDR2 SMNVEV (reference sequence). The ends were cut back, 3 bases at V and 0 bases at J, with 7 bases in the middle. CDR3 length equals 14 residues. CDR3: CASSLSLSTDTQYF. The CDR3 nucleotides read TGTGCCAGCAGTTTGTCACTTAGCACAGATACGCAGTATTTT.

The J gene is TRBJ2-7, the V gene TRBV13, with D perhaps TRBD2 (6 bases). Germline CDR1 PRHDT, CDR2 FYEKMQ (reference sequence). V was trimmed by 5 bases and J by 0 bases, leaving 11 bases between them. The length of the CDR3 is 14 residues. CDR3 coding DNA: TGTGCCAGCAGCCCCGGGACTTACTCCTACGAGCAGTACTTC. This sequence encodes CASSPGTYSYEQYF.

On this clone: A junction end diverges from the germline sequence, so it may reflect a read error. This chain uses TRBV7-9 with TRBJ2-3, with unresolved D. Germline loops: CDR1 SEHNR, CDR2 FQNEAQ (reference sequence). The CDR3 spans 16 residues. As DNA, the CDR3 is TGTTCCAGCAGCTTACCCGCTACTAACCCCACAGATACGCAGTATTTT. It translates to CSSSLPATNPTDTQYF.

Only one count was recorded for this clone. This rearrangement joins TRBV19 to TRBJ1-5; 8 positions agree with TRBD1. Trimming cost V 10 bases and J 4 bases; bases outside gene matches: 9. CDR3 length equals 14 residues. The V gene's germline CDR1 is LNHDA and CDR2 SQIVND (reference sequence). The CDR3 sequence: CATRQGSDNQPQHF. CDR3 nucleotides: TGTGCCACCAGACAGGGGAGTGATAATCAGCCCCAGCATTTT.

The chain carries TRBV9 and TRBJ2-7, with D perhaps TRBD2 (6 bases). The ends were cut back, 4 bases at V and 7 bases at J, with 12 bases in the middle. Germline V CDR1 and CDR2: SGDLS, YYNGEE. The CDR3 length is 12 residues. The DNA of the CDR3 is TGTGCCAGCAGCCCGGACCGGGGGGAGCAGTACTTC. Translating gives CASSPDRGEQYF.

The chain uses TRBV9 and TRBJ1-1; possible D gene TRBD1, 6 bases. The V and J ends lost 0 bases and 0 bases respectively, with 12 bases between them. Germline CDR1 reads SGDLS; CDR2 reads YYNGEE. CDR3 length: 16 residues. CDR3 sequence (DNA): TGTGCCAGCAGCGTAGACCTACAGGGTCTGAACACTGAAGCTTTCTTT. Its translation: CASSVDLQGLNTEAFF.

J is TRBJ2-3 and V is TRBV7-9, with D possibly matching TRBD2 (5 bases). This CDR3 spans 15 amino acids. V shed 1 base and J shed 6 bases, with 14 bases lying between them. From germline, CDR1 is SEHNR and CDR2 FQNEAQ (reference sequence). The CDR3 DNA sequence: TGTGCCAGCAGCTTAGGAGGGCCTGCCAGGGATACGCAGTATTTT. It is translated as CASSLGGPARDTQYF.

The gene calls are TRBV14 and TRBJ2-2; TRBD2 might be the D (6 bases). Germline V gene sequence: CDR1 SGHDN, CDR2 FVKESK. Trimming cost V 0 bases and J 6 bases, with 11 bases left between them. The CDR3 is 15 amino acids. CDR3 loop: CASSQDRRGAGELFF. The DNA for the CDR3 is TGTGCCAGCAGCCAAGATCGGAGGGGAGCCGGGGAGCTGTTTTTT.

The chain employs TRBV10-2 and TRBJ2-5; D could derive from TRBD1 or TRBD2 (5 bases each). The CDR3 contains 16 residues. With 6 bases removed from V and 1 base from J, the gap between germline ends came to 18 bases. Looked up from germline, CDR1 is WSHSY and CDR2 is SAAADI. CDR3 sequence (DNA): TGCGCCAGCAGCGAGGACTCAGGGTATGGCCAAGAGACCCAGTACTTC. Translation: CASSEDSGYGQETQYF.

This rearrangement joins TRBV7-9 to TRBJ2-1; D might be TRBD1 (5 bases). CDR1 and CDR2 (germline): SEHNR, FQNEAQ (reference sequence). V dropped 1 base and J dropped 5 bases, with 9 bases sitting between them. The CDR3 has 14 amino acids. The CDR3 loop is CASSLVTADNEQFF. CDR3 nucleotides: TGTGCCAGCAGCTTAGTGACAGCCGACAATGAGCAGTTCTTC. Combining the CDR3 with reference TRBV7-9 and TRBJ2-1 gives the whole variable domain DTGVSQNPRHKITKRGQNVTFRCDPISEHNRLYWYRQTLGQGPEFLTYFQNEAQLEKSRLLSDRFSAERPKGSFSTLEIQRTEQGDSAMYLCASSLVTADNEQFFGPGTRLTVL.

This chain uses TRBV30 with TRBJ2-1, with 12 nucleotides matching TRBD2. The trim removed 4 bases at V and 5 bases at J, leaving 9 bases unmatched. The germline V gene encodes CDR1 GTSNPN and CDR2 SVGIG (reference sequence). The CDR3 is made up of 16 amino acids. The CDR3: CAWTLLAGGPDNEQFF. As DNA, the CDR3 is TGTGCCTGGACCTTACTAGCGGGAGGCCCCGACAATGAGCAGTTCTTC.

J is TRBJ2-1 and V is TRBV2; maybe TRBD1 (5 bases). The V gene lost 6 bases and the J gene lost 3 bases, with 15 bases spanning the gap. CDR3 size: 15 residues. Germline CDR1 and CDR2: SNHLY and FYNNEI. The chain's CDR3 is CASRPDRPDYNEQFF. CDR3 in DNA: TGTGCCAGCAGACCCGACAGACCCGACTACAATGAGCAGTTCTTC.

V and J are TRBV5-1 and TRBJ2-7, with 7 positions matching TRBD1. This CDR3 region has 14 residues. Unmatched junction bases numbered 4, after V lost 4 bases and J lost 0 bases. CDR1 SGHRS and CDR2 YFSETQ come from the germline V gene. CDR3 sequence reads: CASSLSGGSYEQYF. The CDR3, as DNA: TGCGCCAGCAGCCTATCAGGGGGCTCCTACGAGCAGTACTTC.

The gene calls are TRBV29-1 and TRBJ2-7, with TRBD1 matching over 8 bases. The CDR3 runs 13 residues. The trim removed 5 bases at V and 1 base at J, leaving 4 bases unmatched. The germline V gene has CDR1 SQVTM and CDR2 ANQGSEA. CDR3 protein: CSVWWTGSYEQYF. The CDR3 DNA sequence: TGCAGCGTTTGGTGGACAGGGTCCTACGAGCAGTACTTC.

The chain couples TRBV5-1 to TRBJ1-1; TRBD1 aligns across 9 bases. CDR3 length: 16 amino acids. Germline trimming cut 4 bases from V and 4 bases from J; bases unmatched to any gene: 11. Germline lookup yields CDR1 SGHRS and CDR2 YFSETQ. CDR3 sequence: CASSAIRDRESTEAFF. The DNA of the CDR3 is TGCGCCAGCAGCGCCATCCGGGACAGGGAAAGCACTGAAGCTTTCTTT.

The chain recombines TRBV6-6 with TRBJ1-3, with TRBD1 as a possible D gene (6 bases). The CDR3 extends over 16 amino acids. V was trimmed by 6 bases and J by 4 bases, leaving 19 bases between them. Germline lookup yields CDR1 MNHNY and CDR2 SVGAGI (reference sequence). CDR3 sequence: CASSVTGEGPGNTIYF. In nucleotides, the CDR3 is TGTGCCAGCAGCGTGACAGGTGAAGGTCCAGGAAACACCATATATTTT.

The V and J genes are TRBV6-5 and TRBJ1-5, with D perhaps TRBD1 (6 bases). The CDR3 extends over 13 amino acids. Germline CDR1 is MNHEY and CDR2 is SVGAGI. Trimming took off 6 bases at V and 5 bases at J, with 11 bases between the two ends. CDR3 sequence: CASRTGSDQPQHF. The CDR3 DNA follows: TGTGCCAGCAGAACAGGGTCCGATCAGCCCCAGCATTTT.

The V call is TRBV9, the J call TRBJ1-3, with 7 bases that match TRBD1. From germline, CDR1 is SGDLS and CDR2 YYNGEE. Losses at the gene ends were 1 base for V and 0 bases for J; bases not matched to a gene: 1. This CDR3 is built from 15 residues. CDR3 sequence: CASSVRQGSGNTIYF. CDR3 DNA: TGTGCCAGCAGCGTACGACAGGGCTCTGGAAACACCATATATTTT.